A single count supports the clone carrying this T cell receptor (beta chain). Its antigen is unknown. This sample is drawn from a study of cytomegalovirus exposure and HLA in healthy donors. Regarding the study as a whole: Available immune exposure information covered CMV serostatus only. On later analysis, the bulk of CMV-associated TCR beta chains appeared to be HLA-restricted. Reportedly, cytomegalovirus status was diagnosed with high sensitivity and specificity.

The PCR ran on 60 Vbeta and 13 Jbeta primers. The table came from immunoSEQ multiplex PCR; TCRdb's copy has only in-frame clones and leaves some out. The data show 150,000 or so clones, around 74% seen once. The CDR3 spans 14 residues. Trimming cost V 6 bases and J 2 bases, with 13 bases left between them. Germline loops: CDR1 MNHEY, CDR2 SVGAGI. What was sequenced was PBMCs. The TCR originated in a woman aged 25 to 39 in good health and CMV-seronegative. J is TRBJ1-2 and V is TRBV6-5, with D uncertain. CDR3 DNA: TGTGCCAGCAGCTCACTAAGAGGAAACTATGGCTACACCTTC. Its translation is CASSSLRGNYGYTF.